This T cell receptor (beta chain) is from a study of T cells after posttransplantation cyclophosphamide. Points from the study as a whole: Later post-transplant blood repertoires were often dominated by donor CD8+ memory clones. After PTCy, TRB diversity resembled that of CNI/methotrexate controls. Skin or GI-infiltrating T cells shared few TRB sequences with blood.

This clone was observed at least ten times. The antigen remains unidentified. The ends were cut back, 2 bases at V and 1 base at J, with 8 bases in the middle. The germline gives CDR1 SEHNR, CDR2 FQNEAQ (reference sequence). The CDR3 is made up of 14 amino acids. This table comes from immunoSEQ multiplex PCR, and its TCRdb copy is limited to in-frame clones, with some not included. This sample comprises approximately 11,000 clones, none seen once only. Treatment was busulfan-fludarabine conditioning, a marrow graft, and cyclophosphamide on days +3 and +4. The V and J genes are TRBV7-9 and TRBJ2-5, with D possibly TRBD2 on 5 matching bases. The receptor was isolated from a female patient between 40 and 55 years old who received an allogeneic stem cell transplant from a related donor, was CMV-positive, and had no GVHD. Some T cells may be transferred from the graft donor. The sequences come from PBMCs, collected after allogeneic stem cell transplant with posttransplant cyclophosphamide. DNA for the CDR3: TGTGCCAGCAGCTTACGAGGGTCCCAAGAGACCCAGTACTTC. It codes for CASSLRGSQETQYF.